The clone carrying this T cell receptor beta chain was counted a few times. CDR1 is SGHVS and CDR2 is FQNEAQ in the germline V gene. The CDR3 has 15 residues. V lost 5 bases to trimming and J lost 9 bases, with 17 bases between them. The entry originates in a study of blood T cell repertoires in COVID-19. Looking at the study overall: PBMCs, B-cell-depleted T cells, or T cells provided the cDNA or gDNA that made up the material.

Profiling relied on immunoSEQ multiplex PCR, and the TCRdb table lists in-frame clones only, not all of them. Of 150,000 to 200,000 clones in the sample, about 85% were seen once. The chain joins TRBV7-8 to TRBJ1-6; TRBD1 is a possible D gene (5 bases). This TCR came from an elderly woman in a cohort sampled during active or convalescent COVID-19. Material: peripheral blood. CDR3 in amino acids: CASSPAGQPASPLHF. Written as DNA, the CDR3 is TGTGCCAGCAGCCCTGCCGGACAACCGGCTTCACCCCTCCACTTT.